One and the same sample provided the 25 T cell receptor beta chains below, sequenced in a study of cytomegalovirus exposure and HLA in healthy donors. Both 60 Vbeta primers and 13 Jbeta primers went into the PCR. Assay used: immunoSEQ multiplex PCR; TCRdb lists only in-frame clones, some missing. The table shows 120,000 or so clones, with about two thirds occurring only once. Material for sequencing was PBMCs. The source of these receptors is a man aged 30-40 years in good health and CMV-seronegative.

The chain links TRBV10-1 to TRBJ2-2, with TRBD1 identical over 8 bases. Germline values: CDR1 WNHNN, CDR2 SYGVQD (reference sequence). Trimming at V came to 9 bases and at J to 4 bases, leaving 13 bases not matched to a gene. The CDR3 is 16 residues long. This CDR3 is CARGMGQVSLTGELFF. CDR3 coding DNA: TGCGCCAGGGGAATGGGACAGGTTTCTCTCACCGGGGAGCTGTTTTTT.

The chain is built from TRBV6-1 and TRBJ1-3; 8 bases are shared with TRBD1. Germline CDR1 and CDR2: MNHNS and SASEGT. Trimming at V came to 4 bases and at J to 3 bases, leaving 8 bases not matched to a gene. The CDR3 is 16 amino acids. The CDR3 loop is CASSGIRGLNGNTIYF. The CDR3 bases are TGTGCCAGCAGTGGGATCAGGGGGCTTAATGGAAACACCATATATTTT.

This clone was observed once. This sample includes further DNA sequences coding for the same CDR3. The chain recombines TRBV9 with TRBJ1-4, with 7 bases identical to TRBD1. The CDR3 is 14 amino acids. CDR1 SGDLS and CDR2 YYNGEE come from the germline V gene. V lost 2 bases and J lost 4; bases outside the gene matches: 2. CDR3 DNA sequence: TGTGCCAGCAGCGTGGGGGACAGTAATGAAAAACTGTTTTTT. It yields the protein CASSVGDSNEKLFF.

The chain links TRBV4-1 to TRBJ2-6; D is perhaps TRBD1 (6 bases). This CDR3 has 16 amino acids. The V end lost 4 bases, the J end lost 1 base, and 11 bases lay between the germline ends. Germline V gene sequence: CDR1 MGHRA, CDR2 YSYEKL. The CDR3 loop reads CASSRTVLSGANVLTF. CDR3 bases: TGCGCCAGCAGCCGGACAGTCCTATCTGGGGCCAACGTCCTGACTTTC.

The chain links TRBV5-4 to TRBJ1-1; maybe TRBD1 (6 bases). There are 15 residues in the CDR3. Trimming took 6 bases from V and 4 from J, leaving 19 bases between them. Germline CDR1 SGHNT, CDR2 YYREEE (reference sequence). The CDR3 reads CASTYGGRVGTEAFF. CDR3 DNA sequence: TGTGCCAGCACTTATGGGGGCAGGGTAGGCACTGAAGCTTTCTTT. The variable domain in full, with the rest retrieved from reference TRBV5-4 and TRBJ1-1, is ETGVTQSPTHLIKTRGQQVTLRCSSQSGHNTVSWYQQALGQGPQFIFQYYREEENGRGNFPPRFSGLQFPNYSSELNVNALELDDSALYLCASTYGGRVGTEAFFGQGTRLTVV.

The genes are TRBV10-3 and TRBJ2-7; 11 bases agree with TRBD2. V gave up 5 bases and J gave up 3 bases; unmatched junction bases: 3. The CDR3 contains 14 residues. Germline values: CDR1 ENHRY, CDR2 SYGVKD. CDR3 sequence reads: CAISKGTSGYEQYF. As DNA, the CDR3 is TGTGCCATCAGTAAGGGGACTAGCGGCTACGAGCAGTACTTC.

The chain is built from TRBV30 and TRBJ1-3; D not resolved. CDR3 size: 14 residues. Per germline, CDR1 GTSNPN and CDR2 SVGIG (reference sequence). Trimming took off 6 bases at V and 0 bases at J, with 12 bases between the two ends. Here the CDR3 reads CACSGGISGNTIYF. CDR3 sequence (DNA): TGTGCCTGCTCTGGAGGGATCTCTGGAAACACCATATATTTT.

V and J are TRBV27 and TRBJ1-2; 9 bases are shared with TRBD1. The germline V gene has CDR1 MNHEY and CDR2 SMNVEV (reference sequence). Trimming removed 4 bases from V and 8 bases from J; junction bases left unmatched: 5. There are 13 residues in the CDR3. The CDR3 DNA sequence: TGTGCCAGCAGTTCACAGGGGGCTTTAGGCTACACCTTC. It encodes CASSSQGALGYTF.

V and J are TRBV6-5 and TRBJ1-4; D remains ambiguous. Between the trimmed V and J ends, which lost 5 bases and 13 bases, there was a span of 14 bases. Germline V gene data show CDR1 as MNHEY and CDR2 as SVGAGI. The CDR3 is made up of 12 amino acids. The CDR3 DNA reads TGTGCCAGCAGTGAAGCTGGGGAGCGACTGTTTTTT. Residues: CASSEAGERLFF.

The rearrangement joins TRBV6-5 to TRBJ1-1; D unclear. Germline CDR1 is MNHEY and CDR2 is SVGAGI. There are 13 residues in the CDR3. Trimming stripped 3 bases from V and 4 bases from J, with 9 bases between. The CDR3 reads CASSYFSGTEAFF. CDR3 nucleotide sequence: TGTGCCAGCAGTTATTTCTCCGGCACTGAAGCTTTCTTT.

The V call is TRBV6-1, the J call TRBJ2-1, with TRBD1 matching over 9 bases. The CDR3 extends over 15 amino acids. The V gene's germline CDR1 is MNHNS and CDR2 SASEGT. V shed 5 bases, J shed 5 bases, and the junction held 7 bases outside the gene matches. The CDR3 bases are TGTGCCAGCAGTCGGACAGGGGAGGGCCACAATGAGCAGTTCTTC. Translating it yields CASSRTGEGHNEQFF.

CDR3 nucleotide sequence: TGCGCCACCGAGGACAGGGGGAACACCGGGGAGCTGTTTTTT. Its translation: CATEDRGNTGELFF. The chain recombines TRBV10-1 with TRBJ2-2; 9 nucleotides agree with TRBD1. The CDR3 has 14 amino acids. CDR1 and CDR2 (germline): WNHNN, SYGVQD (reference sequence). The ends lost 10 bases at V and 1 base at J; junction bases unmatched: 4.

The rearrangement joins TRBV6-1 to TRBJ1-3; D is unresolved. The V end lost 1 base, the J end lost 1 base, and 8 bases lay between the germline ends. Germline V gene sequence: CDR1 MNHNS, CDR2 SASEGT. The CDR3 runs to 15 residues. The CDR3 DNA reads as TGTGCCAGCAGTGAAGGCAGTTCATCTGGAAACACCATATATTTT. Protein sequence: CASSEGSSSGNTIYF.

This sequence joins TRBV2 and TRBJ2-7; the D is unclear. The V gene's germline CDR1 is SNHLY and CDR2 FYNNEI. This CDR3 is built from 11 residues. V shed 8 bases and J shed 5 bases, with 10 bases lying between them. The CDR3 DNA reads TGTGCCAGCGAGGCAGCCCACGAGCAGTACTTC. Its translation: CASEAAHEQYF. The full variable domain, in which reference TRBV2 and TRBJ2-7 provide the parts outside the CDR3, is EPEVTQTPSHQVTQMGQEVILRCVPISNHLYFYWYRQILGQKVEFLVSFYNNEISEKSEIFDDQFSVERPDGSNFTLKIRSTKLEDSAMYFCASEAAHEQYFGPGTRLTVT.

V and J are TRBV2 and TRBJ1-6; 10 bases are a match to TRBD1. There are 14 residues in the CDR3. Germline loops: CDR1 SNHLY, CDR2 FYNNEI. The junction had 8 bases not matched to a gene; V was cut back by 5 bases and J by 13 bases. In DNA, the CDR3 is TGTGCCAGCAGTACTGGACAGGGGGAACCTCCCCTCCACTTT. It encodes CASSTGQGEPPLHF.

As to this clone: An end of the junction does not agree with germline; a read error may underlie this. CDR3 nucleotides: TGTGCCGCCAGCAGTGATCTAGCGGCCGGGGAGCTGTTTTTT. It encodes CAASSDLAAGELFF. The chain employs TRBV15 and TRBJ2-2; 7 bases line up with TRBD2. Germline values: CDR1 LNHNV, CDR2 YYDKDF (reference sequence). CDR3 length equals 14 residues.

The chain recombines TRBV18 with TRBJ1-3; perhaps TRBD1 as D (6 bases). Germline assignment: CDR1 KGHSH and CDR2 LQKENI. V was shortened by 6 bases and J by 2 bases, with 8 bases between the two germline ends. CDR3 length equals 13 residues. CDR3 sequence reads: CASSGHPGNTIYF. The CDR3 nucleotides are TGTGCCAGCTCGGGACATCCTGGAAACACCATATATTTT.

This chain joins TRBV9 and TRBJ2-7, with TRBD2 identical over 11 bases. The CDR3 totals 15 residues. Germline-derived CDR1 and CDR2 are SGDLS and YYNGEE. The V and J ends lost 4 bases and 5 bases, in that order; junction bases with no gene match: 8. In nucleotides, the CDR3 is TGTGCCAGCAGCCCCCGACTAGCGGGGATTAACGAGCAGTACTTC. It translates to CASSPRLAGINEQYF.

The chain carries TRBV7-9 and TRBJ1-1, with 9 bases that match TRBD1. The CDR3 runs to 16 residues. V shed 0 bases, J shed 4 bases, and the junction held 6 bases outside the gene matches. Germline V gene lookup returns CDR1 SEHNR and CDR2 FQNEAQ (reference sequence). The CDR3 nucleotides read TGTGCCAGCAGCTTAGCGGGGACAGGGAGGGGCACTGAAGCTTTCTTT. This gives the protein CASSLAGTGRGTEAFF.

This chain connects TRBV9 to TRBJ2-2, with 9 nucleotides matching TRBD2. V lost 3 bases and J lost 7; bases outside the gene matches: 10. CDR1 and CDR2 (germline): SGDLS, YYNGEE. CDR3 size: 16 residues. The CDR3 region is CASSGPGLAPFGELFF. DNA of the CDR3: TGTGCCAGCAGCGGTCCGGGACTAGCCCCCTTCGGGGAGCTGTTTTTT.

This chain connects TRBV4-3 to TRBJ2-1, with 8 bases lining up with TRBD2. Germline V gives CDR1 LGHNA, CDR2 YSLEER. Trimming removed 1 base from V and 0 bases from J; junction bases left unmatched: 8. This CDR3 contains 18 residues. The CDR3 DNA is TGCGCCAGCAGCCAAGGATCTACTAGCGGCAGCTCCTACAATGAGCAGTTCTTC. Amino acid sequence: CASSQGSTSGSSYNEQFF.

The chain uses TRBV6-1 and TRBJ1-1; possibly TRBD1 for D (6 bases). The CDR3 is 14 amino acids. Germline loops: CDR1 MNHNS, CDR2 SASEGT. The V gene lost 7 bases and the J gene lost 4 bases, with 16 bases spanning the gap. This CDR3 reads CASTERGAITEAFF. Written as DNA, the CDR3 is TGTGCCAGCACCGAACGGGGGGCGATCACTGAAGCTTTCTTT.

The CDR3 sequence: CASSPYGTGVVNEQFF. In nucleotides, the CDR3 is TGTGCCAGCAGCCCGTACGGGACAGGGGTGGTCAATGAGCAGTTCTTC. J is TRBJ2-1 and V is TRBV14; 10 bases fit TRBD1. The CDR3 runs to 16 residues. CDR1 SGHDN and CDR2 FVKESK come from the germline V gene. V trimming: 4 bases; J trimming: 6 bases; junction bases outside the gene matches: 9.

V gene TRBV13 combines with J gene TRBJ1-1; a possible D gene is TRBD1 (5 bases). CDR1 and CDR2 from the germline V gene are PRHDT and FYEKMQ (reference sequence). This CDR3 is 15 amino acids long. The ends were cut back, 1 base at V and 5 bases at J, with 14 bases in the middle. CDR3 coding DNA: TGTGCCAGCAGCTTAGATATCGGGGGGGTTACTGAAGCTTTCTTT. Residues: CASSLDIGGVTEAFF.

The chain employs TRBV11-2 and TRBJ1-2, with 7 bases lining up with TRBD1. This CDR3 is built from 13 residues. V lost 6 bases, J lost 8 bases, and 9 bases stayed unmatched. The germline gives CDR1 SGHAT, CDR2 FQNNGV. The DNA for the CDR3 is TGTGCCAGCAGAAAAATAGACAGGGACGGCTACACCTTC. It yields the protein CASRKIDRDGYTF.